This T cell receptor (beta chain) was found in a study of blood T cell repertoires in COVID-19. Whole-study context: Acute and convalescent COVID-19 specimens originated in the United States, Italy and Spain. Sources were T cells, B-cell-depleted T cells, or PBMCs; the material itself was cDNA or gDNA.

Germline CDR1 is SNHLY and CDR2 is FYNNEI. V was shortened by 6 bases and J by 8 bases, with 10 bases between the two germline ends. The CDR3 has 12 amino acids. In the original analysis: Estimation of nucleated cell counts was performed using reference gene primer amplification. Sequenced by immunoSEQ multiplex PCR; TCRdb stores in-frame clones only, minus some. V and J calls and clone size are copied from that table; D and trimming were computed from the DNA. The table records 370,000 or so clones, roughly 80% of them present only once. The sequence came from a human donor with acute or convalescent COVID-19. The donor label of this sample is uncertain. The rearrangement uses TRBV2 and TRBJ1-4, with D tentatively TRBD1 (5 bases). Sequencing was carried out using peripheral blood. This CDR3 reads CASSRVEEKLFF. The CDR3 DNA is TGTGCCAGCAGCAGGGTGGAGGAAAAACTGTTTTTT.